The 18 T cell receptor beta chains below were found in one sample sequenced in a study of cytomegalovirus exposure and HLA in healthy donors. It was with 60 Vbeta and 13 Jbeta primers that the PCR ran. Using immunoSEQ multiplex PCR, the repertoire was profiled, and TCRdb retains in-frame clones only, with some absent. Of 210,000 or so clones listed, 75% to 90% are singletons. The sample was PBMCs. These receptors originate from a woman younger than 35 in good health and CMV-seronegative.

This clone has a single count. The chain has TRBV10-2 and TRBJ2-5; 12 bases are shared with TRBD2. The V and J ends lost 4 bases and 5 bases, in that order; junction bases with no gene match: 8. The CDR3 has 16 residues. Germline V CDR1 and CDR2: WSHSY, SAAADI. The CDR3 loop is CASSAALAGGRETQYF. In DNA form, the CDR3 reads TGCGCCAGCAGTGCCGCTCTAGCGGGGGGGCGCGAGACCCAGTACTTC.

There are a few counts of this clone. The chain combines TRBV29-1 with TRBJ1-1; TRBD1 matches 11 bases. This CDR3 contains 14 residues. Losses at the gene ends were 2 bases for V and 14 bases for J; bases not matched to a gene: 13. Germline CDR1 SQVTM, CDR2 ANQGSEA. Here the CDR3 reads CSVETGQGVQPRFF. The CDR3, as DNA: TGCAGCGTTGAAACGGGACAGGGGGTCCAGCCACGCTTCTTT.

This chain joins TRBV6-5 and TRBJ1-1, with D uncertain. The V gene's germline CDR1 is MNHEY and CDR2 SVGAGI. The V end lost 2 bases, the J end lost 1 base, and 11 bases lay between the germline ends. CDR3 length: 15 residues. CDR3 DNA sequence: TGTGCCAGCAGTTACGAGTTTGGGAGGAACACTGAAGCTTTCTTT. Encoded protein: CASSYEFGRNTEAFF.

The chain has TRBV6-6 and TRBJ2-7; 8 bases are a match to TRBD2. Germline CDR1 is MNHNY and CDR2 is SVGAGI (reference sequence). The CDR3 runs 15 residues. Unmatched junction bases numbered 7, after V lost 5 bases and J lost 1 base. This CDR3 is CASSTARGGSYEQYF. The DNA of the CDR3 is TGTGCCAGCAGTACAGCTCGGGGGGGATCCTACGAGCAGTACTTC.

V usage is TRBV27 and J usage is TRBJ2-7, with 8 positions matching TRBD2. The germline CDR1 and CDR2 sequences are MNHEY and SMNVEV (reference sequence). V dropped 5 bases and J dropped 3; count of bases not matched to a gene: 9. This CDR3 region has 15 residues. CDR3 loop: CASSPLAGLFYEQYF. The CDR3, as DNA: TGTGCCAGCAGTCCCTTAGCGGGGCTCTTCTACGAGCAGTACTTC.

The V and J genes are TRBV2 and TRBJ1-2, with no clear D. Trimming cost V 4 bases and J 4 bases, with 4 bases left between them. The CDR3 length is 11 residues. Germline V gives CDR1 SNHLY, CDR2 FYNNEI. Here the CDR3 reads CASSALYGYTF. The CDR3 nucleotides are TGTGCCAGCAGTGCTCTCTATGGCTACACCTTC. The full variable domain, completed using reference TRBV2 and TRBJ1-2, is EPEVTQTPSHQVTQMGQEVILRCVPISNHLYFYWYRQILGQKVEFLVSFYNNEISEKSEIFDDQFSVERPDGSNFTLKIRSTKLEDSAMYFCASSALYGYTFGSGTRLTVV.

This clone was observed a handful of times. This chain connects TRBV5-4 to TRBJ2-3; 11 bases agree with TRBD2. V shed 3 bases, J shed 3 bases, and the junction held 3 bases outside the gene matches. CDR3 length: 15 residues. Germline assignment: CDR1 SGHNT and CDR2 YYREEE (reference sequence). The chain's CDR3 is CASSSGTSGTDTQYF. The CDR3 nucleotides read TGTGCCAGCAGCTCCGGGACTAGCGGAACAGATACGCAGTATTTT.

The chain is built from TRBV7-9 and TRBJ2-7, with 12 bases matching TRBD2. This CDR3 has 15 amino acids. Looked up from germline, CDR1 is SEHNR and CDR2 is FQNEAQ (reference sequence). With 5 bases clipped from V and 6 bases from J, the junction kept 8 bases outside the gene matches. Here the CDR3 DNA reads TGTGCCAGCAGCCGCCTAGCGGGAGGGCCGGTCGAGCAGTACTTC. Encoded protein: CASSRLAGGPVEQYF. Looking up the rest from reference TRBV7-9 and TRBJ2-7 gives the full variable domain: DTGVSQNPRHKITKRGQNVTFRCDPISEHNRLYWYRQTLGQGPEFLTYFQNEAQLEKSRLLSDRFSAERPKGSFSTLEIQRTEQGDSAMYLCASSRLAGGPVEQYFGPGTRLTVT.

This clone showed up just once. V and J are TRBV4-1 and TRBJ2-1; 11 nucleotides align to TRBD2. The CDR3 is 18 amino acids. Trimming took 0 bases from V and 7 from J; bases not matched to a gene: 11. Germline V gene data show CDR1 as MGHRA and CDR2 as YSYEKL. Here the CDR3 DNA reads TGCGCCAGCAGCCAAGATCTTTTGGGACTAGCGGCCTGGAATGAGCAGTTCTTC. It yields the protein CASSQDLLGLAAWNEQFF.

This clone has just one count. The rearrangement links TRBV6-6 to TRBJ1-5, with D unresolved. In germline, CDR1 is MNHNY, CDR2 SVGAGI (reference sequence). The CDR3 loop spans 13 amino acids. V lost 3 bases and J 5 bases, leaving 8 bases between the germline ends. CDR3 nucleotide sequence: TGTGCCAGCAGTTATTTTGGAGATCAGCCCCAGCATTTT. It translates to CASSYFGDQPQHF.

The CDR3 DNA follows: TGTGCCAGCAGTTTATTACAGGGGCCCTACGAGCAGTACTTC. It specifies CASSLLQGPYEQYF. The chain carries TRBV27 and TRBJ2-7; 7 bases align to TRBD1. Germline V gives CDR1 MNHEY, CDR2 SMNVEV (reference sequence). This CDR3 has 14 amino acids. The trim removed 1 base at V and 2 bases at J, leaving 2 bases unmatched.

The DNA for the CDR3 is TGTGCCAGCAGACTCCGTCGGGACAGGCAAGAGACCCAGTACTTC. This sequence encodes CASRLRRDRQETQYF. The rearrangement joins TRBV6-5 to TRBJ2-5; 8 bases map to TRBD1. J was trimmed by 2 bases and V by 6 bases; bases with no gene match: 8. This CDR3 region has 15 residues. Per germline, CDR1 MNHEY and CDR2 SVGAGI.

The rearrangement joins TRBV18 to TRBJ1-2; D is unclear. The CDR3 sequence is 13 residues long. CDR1 is KGHSH, CDR2 LQKENI, per germline. V lost 3 bases to trimming and J lost 8 bases, with 13 bases between them. CDR3 amino acids: CASSPTGSEGYTF. The CDR3, as DNA: TGTGCCAGCTCACCTACCGGGAGTGAGGGCTACACCTTC.

The chain couples TRBV5-1 to TRBJ1-1; D is perhaps TRBD1 (5 bases). The germline V gene has CDR1 SGHRS and CDR2 YFSETQ. The ends were cut back, 1 base at V and 2 bases at J, with 12 bases in the middle. The CDR3 is 15 residues long. This CDR3 is CASSLFHGTNTEAFF. The CDR3 bases are TGCGCCAGCAGCTTGTTTCACGGGACTAACACTGAAGCTTTCTTT.

Written as DNA, the CDR3 is TGCAGTGCTTCCGGGACAGTGGGGCAGTACTTC. It is translated as CSASGTVGQYF. The chain is built from TRBV20-1 and TRBJ2-7; 7 bases map to TRBD1. The CDR3 length is 11 residues. J gave up 9 bases and V 5 bases, and 7 bases lay outside the gene matches. The germline V gene has CDR1 DFQATT and CDR2 SNEGSKA (reference sequence).

This chain connects TRBV7-9 to TRBJ2-1; 16 bases are a match to TRBD2. The CDR3 covers 18 residues. Germline V CDR1 and CDR2: SEHNR, FQNEAQ (reference sequence). V was pared by 5 bases and J by 5 bases, with 9 bases of the junction left unmatched. The CDR3 loop is CASSGGTSGRGPNNEQFF. The CDR3 region has the DNA TGTGCCAGCAGCGGCGGGACTAGCGGGAGGGGCCCTAACAATGAGCAGTTCTTC.

This clone was detected once. V usage is TRBV5-5 and J usage is TRBJ2-2; 12 nucleotides agree with TRBD2. V was pared by 5 bases and J by 1 base, with 6 bases of the junction left unmatched. Germline loops: CDR1 SGHKS, CDR2 YYEKEE (reference sequence). The CDR3 spans 17 residues. The CDR3 DNA reads as TGTGCCAGCAGACTTTCACTAGCGGGGGGGAACACCGGGGAGCTGTTTTTT. Protein product: CASRLSLAGGNTGELFF.

The rearrangement uses TRBV6-5 and TRBJ1-1; D unresolved. The CDR3 is 13 amino acids. Germline values: CDR1 MNHEY, CDR2 SVGAGI. The CDR3 is CASHLDPGAEAFF. In nucleotides, the CDR3 is TGTGCTTCGCACTTAGACCCCGGAGCTGAAGCTTTCTTT.